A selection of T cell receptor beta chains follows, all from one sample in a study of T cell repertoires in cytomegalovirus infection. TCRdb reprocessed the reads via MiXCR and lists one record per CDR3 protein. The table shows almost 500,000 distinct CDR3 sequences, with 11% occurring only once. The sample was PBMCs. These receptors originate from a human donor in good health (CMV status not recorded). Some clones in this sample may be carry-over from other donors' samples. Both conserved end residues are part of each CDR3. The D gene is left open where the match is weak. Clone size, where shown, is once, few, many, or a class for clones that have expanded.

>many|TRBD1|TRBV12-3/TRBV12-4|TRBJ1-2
TGTGCCAGCAGTACCGGACAGGGACGCTATGGCTACACCTTC
CASSTGQGRYGYTF
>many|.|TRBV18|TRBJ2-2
TGTGCCAGCTCACCGTTCGAGCCGAGTAACACCGGGGAGCTGTTTTTT
CASSPFEPSNTGELFF
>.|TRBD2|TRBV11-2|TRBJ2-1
TGTGCCAGCAGCAGAAGCCCTAGCGGGACTTATGAGCAGTTCTTC
CASSRSPSGTYEQFF
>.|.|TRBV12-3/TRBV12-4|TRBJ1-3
TGTGCCAGCAGTACCACAGGGAAAGGGGGAAACACCATATACTTT
CASSTTGKGGNTIYF
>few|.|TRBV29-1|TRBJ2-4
TGCAGCGTTGGCCGGGGGAAAAACATTCAGTACTTC
CSVGRGKNIQYF
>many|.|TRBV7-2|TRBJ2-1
TGTGCCAGCAGCTTAGATGGGGGAAGGGGGGGCAACAATGAGCAGTTCTTC
CASSLDGGRGGNNEQFF
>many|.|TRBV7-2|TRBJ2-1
TGTGCCAGCAGCTTAGCACTAGAGAATGAGCAGTTCTTC
CASSLALENEQFF
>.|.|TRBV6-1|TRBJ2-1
TGTGCCAGCAGTGAAGTTTCAAGGGGCTACAATGAGCAGTTCTTC
CASSEVSRGYNEQFF
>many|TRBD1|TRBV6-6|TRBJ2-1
TGTGCCAGCAGCCCTAGGACAGGGGCTTTCTACAATGAGCAGTTCTTC
CASSPRTGAFYNEQFF
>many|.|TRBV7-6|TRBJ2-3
TGTGCCAGCAGCTTAGCGGTTGGACGCTCAGATACGCAGTATTTT
CASSLAVGRSDTQYF
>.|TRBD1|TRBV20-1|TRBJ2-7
TGCAGTGCCCGCAGGGGGTCTCAGAACGAGCAGTACTTC
CSARRGSQNEQYF
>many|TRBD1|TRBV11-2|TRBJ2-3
TGTGCCAGCAGCTTAAGGGACAGGGCAGTGACAGATACGCAGTATTTT
CASSLRDRAVTDTQYF
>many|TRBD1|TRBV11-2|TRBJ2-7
TGTGCCAGCAGCCTCGGGACAGGAGACCTTTACTACGAGCAGTACTTC
CASSLGTGDLYYEQYF
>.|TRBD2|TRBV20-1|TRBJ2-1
TGCAGTGCCCCTAAGGCGGCTAGCGGGAGTTCCAATGAGCAGTTCTTC
CSAPKAASGSSNEQFF